Each of the 4 T cell receptor beta chains below was sequenced from the same sample in a study of T cell responses to AZD1222 COVID-19 vaccine. Here immunoSEQ multiplex PCR was the method, and the copy in TCRdb shows in-frame clones only, minus some. In the table there are 65,000 to 85,000 clones, around 80% of which are singletons. The sequences come from peripheral blood, collected 28 days after the second AZD1222 dose. These receptors all come from an adult who received the AZD1222 COVID-19 vaccine.

The chain is built from TRBV11-2 and TRBJ2-2; possibly TRBD1 for D (6 bases). The V end lost 5 bases, the J end lost 7 bases, and 14 bases lay between the germline ends. This CDR3 spans 14 amino acids. Per the germline V gene, CDR1 is SGHAT and CDR2 is FQNNGV. CDR3 bases: TGTGCCAGCAGCGCCCTACAGGGATACGGGGAGCTGTTTTTT. This sequence encodes CASSALQGYGELFF.

This clone was seen only a few times. The CDR3 spells CASGLERPGQSLYEQYF. The CDR3 DNA follows: TGTGCTAGTGGTTTGGAACGTCCGGGACAGTCCCTTTACGAGCAGTACTTC. This chain uses TRBV12-5 with TRBJ2-7, with 7 positions matching TRBD1. The junction had 13 bases not matched to a gene; V was cut back by 1 base and J by 4 bases. In germline, CDR1 is LGHNT, CDR2 FRNRAP. The CDR3 runs to 17 residues.

The V call is TRBV28, the J call TRBJ2-4, with D perhaps matching TRBD2 (6 bases). The CDR3 covers 15 residues. Trimming removed 6 bases from V and 0 bases from J, with 12 bases in between. Germline V CDR1 and CDR2: MDHEN, SYDVKM. The DNA for the CDR3 is TGTGCCAGCAGAAGTAGCGGATTAGCCAAAAACATTCAGTACTTC. It codes for CASRSSGLAKNIQYF.

Notes on this clone: A junction end diverges from the germline sequence, so it may reflect a read error. V usage is TRBV5-4 and J usage is TRBJ2-2; no definite D call. The CDR3 length is 15 residues. CDR1 and CDR2 (germline): SGHNT, YYREEE (reference sequence). CDR3: CASNLGSPNTGELFF. CDR3 DNA sequence: TGTGCCAGCAACTTGGGTTCCCCAAACACCGGGGAGCTGTTTTTT.